This entry is about one TCR beta chain. Germline V gene sequence: CDR1 LNHNV, CDR2 YYDKDF (reference sequence). The CDR3 is 16 amino acids. V shed 3 bases and J shed 0 bases, with 13 bases lying between them. This specimen comes from a study of blood T cell repertoires in COVID-19. Across the whole study: The United States, Italy and Spain supplied acute and convalescent COVID-19 samples.

Authors' processing steps: Amplifying reference gene primers gave estimates of nucleated cell counts. The table came from immunoSEQ multiplex PCR; TCRdb's copy has only in-frame clones and leaves some out. V, J and clone size are those of that table, while D and trimming were read from the DNA. The data hold around 270,000 clones, with around 89% observed a single time. The chain couples TRBV15 to TRBJ2-3; maybe TRBD2 (7 bases). This clonotype was obtained from a man aged 35 to 55 with acute or convalescent COVID-19. The sample comprised peripheral blood. CDR3 coding DNA: TGTGCCACCAGCAGGGGCCGGGGGGCTAGCACAGATACGCAGTATTTT. Amino acids: CATSRGRGASTDTQYF.